The 32 T cell receptor beta chains presented below share a single source sample, sequenced in a study of shared clonotypes between healthy human individuals. The data were produced by immunoSEQ multiplex PCR, yet TCRdb's version contains in-frame clones alone and is incomplete. The table lists 2,500,000 or so clones, 85% to 95% of them singletons. The sequencing sample was made of naive CD4+ T cells from PBMCs. Subset indicated: CD45RA+ positively selected. These receptor sequences come from a man younger than 35 in good health. Some clones in this sample may be carry-over from other donors' samples.

On this clone itself: This CDR3 is also generated by other DNA sequences in the sample. J is TRBJ2-7 and V is TRBV11-2, with 7 bases aligning to TRBD2. Trimming took 7 bases from V and 0 from J; bases not matched to a gene: 6. The CDR3 totals 14 residues. Germline V gene data show CDR1 as SGHAT and CDR2 as FQNNGV. The CDR3 spells CASTPGLLSYEQYF. DNA of the CDR3: TGTGCCAGCACTCCGGGACTACTCTCCTACGAGCAGTACTTC.

This clone was observed a handful of times. The CDR3 nucleotides read TGTGCCAGCTCGCAAGCTAACTATGGCTACACCTTC. Translating it yields CASSQANYGYTF. The chain links TRBV2 to TRBJ1-2; D uncertain. V was shortened by 8 bases and J by 0 bases, with 7 bases between the two germline ends. Germline CDR1 SNHLY, CDR2 FYNNEI. The length of the CDR3 is 12 residues.

The J gene is TRBJ2-7, the V gene TRBV5-1, with D tentatively TRBD1 or TRBD2 (5 bases each). V was cut by 6 bases and J by 7 bases, with 23 bases left in between. This CDR3 contains 15 residues. Per germline, CDR1 SGHRS and CDR2 YFSETQ. CDR3 in DNA: TGCGCCAGCAAACCCGGGGCAGCGAATGTGGGGGAGCAGTACTTC. It is translated as CASKPGAANVGEQYF.

The chain has TRBV5-6 and TRBJ2-2; D tentatively fits TRBD1 or TRBD2 (5 bases each). V lost 0 bases and J lost 4, with 13 bases in between. The V gene's germline CDR1 is SGHDT and CDR2 YYEEEE. This CDR3 contains 16 residues. The chain's CDR3 is CASSLVGVQRTGELFF. The CDR3 DNA reads TGTGCCAGCAGCTTGGTGGGGGTGCAGCGCACCGGGGAGCTGTTTTTT.

This chain connects TRBV25-1 to TRBJ2-7; D is perhaps TRBD1 (7 bases). The CDR3 consists of 13 residues. Germline V gives CDR1 MGHDK, CDR2 SYGVNS. The V and J ends lost 6 bases and 6 bases respectively, with 15 bases between them. The CDR3 DNA sequence: TGTGCCAGCAGGGAGGGGGCGCGTAGCGAGCAGTACTTC. Protein sequence: CASREGARSEQYF.

The chain joins TRBV5-6 to TRBJ2-7, with D tentatively TRBD1 (6 bases). Germline-derived CDR1 and CDR2 are SGHDT and YYEEEE. The CDR3 sequence is 15 residues long. The V and J ends lost 0 bases and 4 bases respectively, with 14 bases between them. CDR3 in amino acids: CASSLGARGGYEQYF. The CDR3 nucleotides read TGTGCCAGCAGCTTGGGGGCAAGAGGGGGATACGAGCAGTACTTC.

This sequence joins TRBV7-2 and TRBJ1-2; the D gene is possibly TRBD1 (6 bases). The CDR3 is 14 amino acids. Germline CDR1 and CDR2: SGHTA and FQGNSA. The V end was cut by 1 base, the J end by 7 bases, with 13 bases between. DNA for the CDR3: TGTGCCAGCAGCTTAGTTTGGGGGCAGTCTGGCTACACCTTC. Its translation is CASSLVWGQSGYTF.

The chain recombines TRBV2 with TRBJ1-2; a possible D gene is TRBD1 (5 bases). Trimming took 1 base from V and 4 from J, leaving 22 bases between them. The CDR3 spans 18 residues. The germline CDR1 and CDR2 sequences are SNHLY and FYNNEI. CDR3 loop: CASSEGQGRFSTGYGYTF. In nucleotides, the CDR3 is TGTGCCAGCAGTGAAGGGCAGGGTAGATTCTCGACGGGCTATGGCTACACCTTC. The entire variable domain, with the rest obtained from reference TRBV2 and TRBJ1-2, is as follows: EPEVTQTPSHQVTQMGQEVILRCVPISNHLYFYWYRQILGQKVEFLVSFYNNEISEKSEIFDDQFSVERPDGSNFTLKIRSTKLEDSAMYFCASSEGQGRFSTGYGYTFGSGTRLTVV.

This chain connects TRBV25-1 to TRBJ1-3; 8 nucleotides agree with TRBD1. This CDR3 region has 16 residues. The germline CDR1 and CDR2 sequences are MGHDK and SYGVNS. V lost 3 bases and J lost 2; bases outside the gene matches: 6. The CDR3 spells CASSDSSGGTGNTIYF. CDR3 bases: TGTGCCAGCAGTGACTCCTCAGGGGGCACTGGAAACACCATATATTTT.

CDR3 nucleotide sequence: TGTGCCAGCAGCTTAGAGGGACAGGGGTGGAATGAGCAGTTCTTC. Translating it yields CASSLEGQGWNEQFF. This chain connects TRBV7-2 to TRBJ2-1; TRBD1 matches 10 bases. Germline lookup yields CDR1 SGHTA and CDR2 FQGNSA. CDR3 length: 15 residues. V shed 1 base, J shed 7 bases, and the junction held 4 bases outside the gene matches. Full variable domain (remainder filled in from reference TRBV7-2 and TRBJ2-1): GAGVSQSPSNKVTEKGKDVELRCDPISGHTALYWYRQSLGQGLEFLIYFQGNSAPDKSGLPSDRFSAERTGGSVSTLTIQRTQQEDSAVYLCASSLEGQGWNEQFFGPGTRLTVL.

The chain couples TRBV9 to TRBJ2-5; 13 positions agree with TRBD2. The germline V gene encodes CDR1 SGDLS and CDR2 YYNGEE. This CDR3 contains 16 residues. V was pared by 3 bases and J by 5 bases, with 7 bases of the junction left unmatched. The CDR3 nucleotides are TGTGCCAGCAGCGAGACTAGCGGGAGGTATGGTGAGACCCAGTACTTC. It codes for CASSETSGRYGETQYF.

The CDR3 nucleotides read TGTGCCAGCAGCTTAGTTCGGGACAGGGTCCACGAGCAGTACTTC. Translation gives CASSLVRDRVHEQYF. The V gene is TRBV11-1, the J gene TRBJ2-5; 9 positions agree with TRBD1. The J call may not be correct, given that the DNA end is closer to TRBJ2-7. The CDR3 sequence is 15 residues long. Germline V CDR1 and CDR2: SGHAT, FQDESV (reference sequence).

The chain uses TRBV30 and TRBJ1-6; no clear D. CDR3 length: 13 residues. CDR1 is GTSNPN, CDR2 SVGIG, per germline (reference sequence). Trimming took 3 bases from V and 1 from J, leaving 4 bases between them. The CDR3 DNA follows: TGTGCCTGGAGCTCGTCCTATAATTCACCCCTCCACTTT. Translation gives CAWSSSYNSPLHF.

A single count supports this clone. The J gene is TRBJ2-5, the V gene TRBV7-2; 13 bases match TRBD2. V shed 5 bases and J 4 bases; nucleotides not matched to a gene: 10. Germline CDR1 SGHTA, CDR2 FQGNSA. The CDR3 is 17 residues long. The CDR3 DNA sequence: TGTGCCAGCAGCCCCCGGACTAGCGGGAGCTGGCGAGAGACCCAGTACTTC. Translating it yields CASSPRTSGSWRETQYF.

The chain carries TRBV5-1 and TRBJ2-7; D is uncertain. The V and J ends lost 7 bases and 1 base respectively, with 15 bases between them. The CDR3 contains 14 residues. The V gene's germline CDR1 is SGHRS and CDR2 YFSETQ. CDR3 amino acids: CASCPTGFSYEQYF. The CDR3, as DNA: TGCGCCAGCTGCCCAACGGGTTTTTCCTACGAGCAGTACTTC. The full variable domain, rest sourced from reference TRBV5-1 and TRBJ2-7, is KAGVTQTPRYLIKTRGQQVTLSCSPISGHRSVSWYQQTPGQGLQFLFEYFSETQRNKGNFPGRFSGRQFSNSRSEMNVSTLELGDSALYLCASCPTGFSYEQYFGPGTRLTVT.

The gene calls are TRBV29-1 and TRBJ2-5; D tentatively reads TRBD1 or TRBD2 (6 bases each). This CDR3 region has 15 residues. The germline V and J ends were trimmed by 7 bases and 1 base, with 19 bases remaining between them. CDR1 is SQVTM and CDR2 is ANQGSEA in the germline V gene. The CDR3 nucleotides read TGCAGCGCCCTGGGGGGCAGGGAGGCCCAAGAGACCCAGTACTTC. Protein sequence: CSALGGREAQETQYF.

On this clone itself: The same CDR3 also results from other DNA sequences found in this sample. The chain uses TRBV20-1 and TRBJ2-5; D gene uncertain. V lost 3 bases, J lost 3 bases, and 5 bases lay in between. Germline V gene lookup returns CDR1 DFQATT and CDR2 SNEGSKA (reference sequence). The CDR3 is made up of 11 amino acids. CDR3: CSARSEETQYF. The CDR3 region has the DNA TGCAGTGCTAGGTCGGAAGAGACCCAGTACTTC.

This clone was detected once. Other DNA sequences from this sample encode an identical CDR3 as well. The V and J genes are TRBV5-6 and TRBJ2-3; perhaps TRBD2 as D (6 bases). Trimming stripped 2 bases from V and 3 bases from J, with 7 bases between. CDR1 is SGHDT and CDR2 is YYEEEE in the germline V gene. The CDR3 length is 13 residues. The CDR3 here is CASSLSGTDTQYF. DNA for the CDR3: TGTGCCAGCAGCTTAAGCGGGACAGATACGCAGTATTTT.

The rearrangement uses TRBV7-9 and TRBJ1-4; 8 bases fit TRBD1. Germline loops: CDR1 SEHNR, CDR2 FQNEAQ (reference sequence). The CDR3 is 14 amino acids. Losses at the gene ends were 9 bases for V and 9 bases for J; bases not matched to a gene: 12. This CDR3 reads CASSAPGQAKKLFF. The CDR3 bases are TGTGCCAGTAGCGCGCCGGGACAGGCTAAAAAACTGTTTTTT. Using reference TRBV7-9 and TRBJ1-4 for the parts outside the CDR3, the full variable domain is DTGVSQNPRHKITKRGQNVTFRCDPISEHNRLYWYRQTLGQGPEFLTYFQNEAQLEKSRLLSDRFSAERPKGSFSTLEIQRTEQGDSAMYLCASSAPGQAKKLFFGSGTQLSVL.

The chain has TRBV4-1 and TRBJ2-2; D might be TRBD1 (6 bases). Germline CDR1 is MGHRA and CDR2 is YSYEKL. Trimming took off 0 bases at V and 6 bases at J, with 11 bases between the two ends. This CDR3 has 15 residues. The DNA of the CDR3 is TGCGCCAGCAGCCAAGAGAAGGGGGTGGCCGGGGAGCTGTTTTTT. Translation gives CASSQEKGVAGELFF.

V and J are TRBV5-1 and TRBJ2-6; 14 nucleotides align to TRBD2. Germline V gives CDR1 SGHRS, CDR2 YFSETQ. CDR3 size: 19 residues. Germline trimming cut 4 bases from V and 2 bases from J; bases unmatched to any gene: 8. The CDR3 DNA sequence: TGCGCCAGCAGCCTCTGGACTAGCGGGAGGTCTCCTGGGGCCAACGTCCTGACTTTC. Its protein is CASSLWTSGRSPGANVLTF.

V usage is TRBV5-1 and J usage is TRBJ2-3; D perhaps matches TRBD2 (6 bases). This CDR3 is 17 amino acids long. Germline lookup yields CDR1 SGHRS and CDR2 YFSETQ. Trimming took 3 bases from V and 3 from J, leaving 20 bases between them. CDR3 coding DNA: TGCGCCAGCAGCTGGGTGGCTGGCGGAGGGCGGACAGATACGCAGTATTTT. The encoded protein is CASSWVAGGGRTDTQYF.

The chain recombines TRBV28 with TRBJ1-2; the D is unclear. The CDR3 loop spans 12 amino acids. The V end was cut by 5 bases, the J end by 0 bases, with 4 bases between. From germline, CDR1 is MDHEN and CDR2 SYDVKM. The CDR3 loop reads CASSRSNYGYTF. DNA of the CDR3: TGTGCCAGCAGTCGTTCTAACTATGGCTACACCTTC.

The chain links TRBV10-3 to TRBJ1-1; D might be TRBD1 (6 bases). The CDR3 extends over 13 amino acids. CDR1 is ENHRY, CDR2 SYGVKD, per germline. V was pared by 6 bases and J by 2 bases, with 10 bases between. The CDR3 protein is CAIRLGANTEAFF. The CDR3 nucleotides read TGTGCCATCAGGTTGGGGGCCAACACTGAAGCTTTCTTT.

The chain has TRBV7-9 and TRBJ2-5; D is perhaps TRBD1 or TRBD2 (5 bases each). The V gene lost 1 base and the J gene lost 2 bases, with 17 bases spanning the gap. The CDR3 has 17 amino acids. The germline gives CDR1 SEHNR, CDR2 FQNEAQ (reference sequence). This chain's CDR3 is CASSLVGSWGYQETQYF. The CDR3 DNA is TGTGCCAGCAGCTTAGTCGGCTCCTGGGGGTATCAAGAGACCCAGTACTTC.

This clone was observed a single time. This specimen includes other DNA sequences encoding the same CDR3. The rearrangement uses TRBV9 and TRBJ2-5, with no clear D. Germline values: CDR1 SGDLS, CDR2 YYNGEE. This CDR3 contains 11 residues. V gave up 3 bases and J gave up 2 bases, with 2 bases separating them. CDR3 DNA: TGTGCCAGCAGCGGTCAAGAGACCCAGTACTTC. Its protein is CASSGQETQYF.

This chain joins TRBV29-1 and TRBJ1-6; D is unclear. Germline V CDR1 and CDR2: SQVTM, ANQGSEA. The CDR3 contains 13 residues. V was shortened by 6 bases and J by 11 bases, with 17 bases between the two germline ends. CDR3 region: CSVRTDNVTPLHF. The CDR3 region has the DNA TGCAGCGTAAGGACTGATAATGTGACACCCCTCCACTTT.

The rearrangement joins TRBV7-2 to TRBJ2-2; 12 bases are a match to TRBD2. Germline lookup yields CDR1 SGHTA and CDR2 FQGNSA. Losses at the gene ends were 5 bases for V and 4 bases for J; bases not matched to a gene: 14. The CDR3 contains 19 residues. The CDR3 region is CASSLGLAGGRGGTGELFF. CDR3 DNA: TGTGCCAGCAGCCTGGGACTAGCGGGTGGACGGGGGGGCACCGGGGAGCTGTTTTTT.

V usage is TRBV7-3 and J usage is TRBJ2-1, with a weak D call TRBD1 (6 bases). V was trimmed by 2 bases and J by 2 bases, leaving 13 bases between them. This CDR3 comprises 16 residues. Germline V gives CDR1 SGHTA, CDR2 FQGTGA. CDR3 DNA: TGTGCCAGCAGCTTAGCTGGGGGCACTACCTACAATGAGCAGTTCTTC. It translates to CASSLAGGTTYNEQFF.

The J gene is TRBJ2-7, the V gene TRBV15; D gene unclear. Per germline, CDR1 LNHNV and CDR2 YYDKDF (reference sequence). CDR3 length equals 14 residues. Trimming cost V 1 base and J 0 bases, with 7 bases left between them. CDR3 protein: CATSRGARSYEQYF. CDR3 DNA sequence: TGTGCCACCAGCAGAGGAGCCCGCTCCTACGAGCAGTACTTC. Full variable domain (rest looked up from reference TRBV15 and TRBJ2-7): DAMVIQNPRYQVTQFGKPVTLSCSQTLNHNVMYWYQQKSSQAPKLLFHYYDKDFNNEADTPDNFQSRRPNTSFCFLDIRSPGLGDTAMYLCATSRGARSYEQYFGPGTRLTVT.

V gene TRBV25-1 combines with J gene TRBJ1-4; D unresolved. The CDR3 runs to 13 residues. V was shortened by 3 bases and J by 4 bases, with 6 bases between the two germline ends. From germline, CDR1 is MGHDK and CDR2 SYGVNS. The CDR3 DNA sequence: TGTGCCAGCAGTGATGGCGGTAATGAAAAACTGTTTTTT. It codes for CASSDGGNEKLFF.

This clone was counted only a few times. DNA of the CDR3: TGTGCCAGCTCACATTTAGGGACAGGGGCTTCAAACACTGAAGCTTTCTTT. Amino acid sequence: CASSHLGTGASNTEAFF. The rearrangement uses TRBV18 and TRBJ1-1, with 10 bases identical to TRBD1. The CDR3 is made up of 17 amino acids. Germline CDR1 KGHSH, CDR2 LQKENI. Trimming at V came to 4 bases and at J to 2 bases, leaving 10 bases not matched to a gene.